A single sample gave rise to the 21 T cell receptor beta chains below, sequenced in a study of shared clonotypes between healthy human individuals. Method: immunoSEQ multiplex PCR; TCRdb's copy keeps in-frame clones and lacks some. This sample has some 1.1 million clones, with approximately 80% found just once. Sequenced input: memory CD4+ T cells from PBMCs. The subset here: CD45RA-negative fraction. The receptors were gathered from a man aged 18 to 29 in good health. Some clones in this sample may be carry-over from other donors' samples.

This chain uses TRBV7-9 with TRBJ2-4; 7 positions agree with TRBD2. The CDR3 runs 14 residues. Germline V gene data show CDR1 as SEHNR and CDR2 as FQNEAQ (reference sequence). Trimming took 4 bases from V and 5 from J; bases not matched to a gene: 5. CDR3 DNA sequence: TGTGCCAGCAGCTCCAGGACTAGGGAAAACATTCAGTACTTC. Translated, it gives CASSSRTRENIQYF.

In its sample, this clone was seen a few times. The chain links TRBV4-1 to TRBJ2-3; maybe TRBD2 (6 bases). V shed 0 bases and J shed 6 bases, with 16 bases lying between them. Germline CDR1 and CDR2: MGHRA and YSYEKL. The CDR3 spans 16 residues. The CDR3 DNA follows: TGCGCCAGCAGCCAAGAAGGCCTAGCGCCGACGGATACGCAGTATTTT. Amino acid sequence: CASSQEGLAPTDTQYF.

This chain joins TRBV7-3 and TRBJ2-1, with a weak D call TRBD2 (5 bases). The germline gives CDR1 SGHTA, CDR2 FQGTGA. Trimming cost V 1 base and J 7 bases, with 14 bases left between them. This CDR3 has 15 amino acids. The CDR3 DNA reads TGTGCCAGCAGCTTAATGAGCGGAGCCCCTAATGAGCAGTTCTTC. Translation gives CASSLMSGAPNEQFF.

This clone was counted a few times. The rearrangement uses TRBV11-2 and TRBJ1-5; possible D gene TRBD1, 5 bases. CDR3 length equals 14 residues. Germline V gene lookup returns CDR1 SGHAT and CDR2 FQNNGV. V dropped 1 base and J dropped 7 bases, with 11 bases sitting between them. CDR3 residues: CASSLGAGRQPQHF. The CDR3 nucleotides are TGTGCCAGCAGCTTAGGGGCAGGGCGGCAGCCCCAGCATTTT.

This sequence joins TRBV6-1 and TRBJ2-1, with TRBD2 matching 8 bases. The CDR3 runs to 12 residues. The V and J ends lost 8 bases and 10 bases, in that order; junction bases with no gene match: 7. Germline CDR1 MNHNS, CDR2 SASEGT. This chain's CDR3 is CASQRTSGEQFF. CDR3 in DNA: TGTGCCAGCCAACGAACTAGCGGAGAGCAGTTCTTC.

V is TRBV6-1 and J is TRBJ2-7; D is uncertain. This CDR3 contains 11 residues. Trimming took off 7 bases at V and 5 bases at J, with 9 bases between the two ends. Germline V gene sequence: CDR1 MNHNS, CDR2 SASEGT. As DNA, the CDR3 is TGTGCCAGCAATCATGTCAACGAGCAGTACTTC. Amino acids: CASNHVNEQYF.

This chain joins TRBV7-2 and TRBJ2-1; maybe TRBD2 (5 bases). V was cut by 5 bases and J by 5 bases, with 19 bases left in between. The length of the CDR3 is 16 residues. CDR1 and CDR2 (germline): SGHTA, FQGNSA. The CDR3 DNA is TGTGCCAGCAGCCCCCAATTTGGACTCGACGACAATGAGCAGTTCTTC. Encoded protein: CASSPQFGLDDNEQFF.

This rearrangement joins TRBV2 to TRBJ2-7; 11 bases are shared with TRBD1. The germline V gene encodes CDR1 SNHLY and CDR2 FYNNEI. This CDR3 is built from 14 residues. V trimming: 7 bases; J trimming: 5 bases; junction bases outside the gene matches: 7. The CDR3 sequence is CASTGQGARNEQYF. CDR3 bases: TGTGCCAGCACTGGACAGGGGGCAAGGAACGAGCAGTACTTC.

This chain uses TRBV4-3 with TRBJ2-5; D is unresolved. The V gene's germline CDR1 is LGHNA and CDR2 YSLEER. The V and J ends lost 4 bases and 0 bases respectively, with 15 bases between them. This CDR3 has 16 amino acids. The CDR3 here is CASSPKLGQHQETQYF. As DNA, the CDR3 is TGCGCCAGCAGCCCGAAACTCGGGCAGCACCAAGAGACCCAGTACTTC.

The V and J genes are TRBV7-9 and TRBJ2-1, with D maybe TRBD2 (5 bases). This CDR3 has 15 amino acids. V lost 5 bases, J lost 0 bases, and 11 bases lay in between. CDR1 SEHNR and CDR2 FQNEAQ come from the germline V gene (reference sequence). Here the CDR3 DNA reads TGTGCCAGCAGCGTGCGGAGGAGCTCCTACAATGAGCAGTTCTTC. It codes for CASSVRRSSYNEQFF.

The CDR3 sequence: CASWGLNQPQHF. The CDR3 bases are TGTGCCAGCTGGGGACTCAATCAGCCCCAGCATTTT. This chain connects TRBV27 to TRBJ1-5, with D maybe TRBD1 (5 bases). The CDR3 runs 12 residues. Germline CDR1 MNHEY, CDR2 SMNVEV (reference sequence). V shed 8 bases and J shed 3 bases, with 8 bases lying between them.

This clone was observed a few times. The V and J genes are TRBV19 and TRBJ2-5; TRBD1 might be the D (5 bases). Germline assignment: CDR1 LNHDA and CDR2 SQIVND (reference sequence). This CDR3 region has 16 residues. Trimming stripped 3 bases from V and 5 bases from J, with 19 bases between. Here the CDR3 reads CASSIGAGPPWETQYF. The CDR3 DNA is TGTGCCAGTAGTATTGGGGCAGGGCCACCTTGGGAGACCCAGTACTTC.

This rearrangement joins TRBV4-2 to TRBJ2-1; TRBD2 aligns across 7 bases. The CDR3 is made up of 17 amino acids. With 5 bases clipped from V and 4 bases from J, the junction kept 14 bases outside the gene matches. In germline, CDR1 is LGHNA, CDR2 YNFKEQ. CDR3 in amino acids: CASSSYLREMSYNEQFF. In DNA form, the CDR3 reads TGTGCCAGCAGCTCGTACTTGCGGGAGATGAGTTACAATGAGCAGTTCTTC.

The chain joins TRBV29-1 to TRBJ2-7; weak D call: TRBD1 (6 bases). The CDR3 sequence is 13 residues long. Germline CDR1 SQVTM, CDR2 ANQGSEA. The ends were cut back, 5 bases at V and 0 bases at J, with 11 bases in the middle. The CDR3, as DNA: TGCAGCGTTTCCAGGGGTTACTCCTACGAGCAGTACTTC. Amino acid sequence: CSVSRGYSYEQYF.

The chain couples TRBV19 to TRBJ1-5; 7 nucleotides line up with TRBD1. CDR1 is LNHDA and CDR2 is SQIVND in the germline V gene (reference sequence). V trimming: 5 bases; J trimming: 3 bases; junction bases outside the gene matches: 7. CDR3 length equals 15 residues. The CDR3 DNA sequence: TGTGCCAGTAGTTATGACAGGGAAGACAATCAGCCCCAGCATTTT. Its protein is CASSYDREDNQPQHF. The full variable domain, with the rest looked up from reference TRBV19 and TRBJ1-5, is DGGITQSPKYLFRKEGQNVTLSCEQNLNHDAMYWYRQDPGQGLRLIYYSQIVNDFQKGDIAEGYSVSREKKESFPLTVTSAQKNPTAFYLCASSYDREDNQPQHFGDGTRLSIL.

The V gene is TRBV11-2, the J gene TRBJ1-3; no reliable D call. CDR1 and CDR2 from the germline V gene are SGHAT and FQNNGV. The V gene lost 5 bases and the J gene lost 0 bases, with 11 bases spanning the gap. The CDR3 totals 15 residues. The CDR3 reads CASSPVLLSGNTIYF. The CDR3 coding sequence is TGTGCCAGCAGCCCCGTCTTACTCTCTGGAAACACCATATATTTT. The full variable domain, completed using reference TRBV11-2 and TRBJ1-3, is EAGVAQSPRYKIIEKRQSVAFWCNPISGHATLYWYQQILGQGPKLLIQFQNNGVVDDSQLPKDRFSAERLKGVDSTLKIQPAKLEDSAVYLCASSPVLLSGNTIYFGEGSWLTVV.

The chain combines TRBV29-1 with TRBJ1-2; TRBD1 matches at 11 bases. Looked up from germline, CDR1 is SQVTM and CDR2 is ANQGSEA. V lost 6 bases, J lost 1 base, and 7 bases stayed unmatched. The CDR3 is 15 amino acids. This CDR3 is CSVPRDRGGNYGYTF. The CDR3, as DNA: TGCAGCGTGCCAAGGGACAGGGGGGGTAACTATGGCTACACCTTC.

The chain recombines TRBV5-1 with TRBJ2-7, with D tentatively TRBD2 (6 bases). This CDR3 contains 13 residues. Trimming took 0 bases from V and 7 from J, leaving 11 bases between them. Germline V gene data show CDR1 as SGHRS and CDR2 as YFSETQ. CDR3 residues: CASSLGGTGEQYF. The DNA for the CDR3 is TGCGCCAGCAGCTTGGGCGGGACGGGAGAGCAGTACTTC.

J is TRBJ2-7 and V is TRBV5-4; D possibly corresponds to TRBD1 (6 bases). The CDR3 runs 11 residues. Germline V gene sequence: CDR1 SGHNT, CDR2 YYREEE (reference sequence). Trimming took 4 bases from V and 7 from J, leaving 9 bases between them. CDR3 sequence reads: CASSLRGEQYF. The CDR3 DNA follows: TGTGCCAGCAGCCTGAGGGGGGAGCAGTACTTC.

The V gene is TRBV4-3, the J gene TRBJ2-1; 9 positions agree with TRBD2. The CDR3 extends over 19 amino acids. Germline loops: CDR1 LGHNA, CDR2 YSLEER. V lost 0 bases to trimming and J lost 10 bases; unmatched junction nucleotides: 19. CDR3 protein: CASSQDFLPIAGESREQFF. The CDR3 DNA is TGCGCCAGCAGCCAAGATTTCCTACCTATAGCGGGAGAAAGTAGAGAGCAGTTCTTC.

This clone was detected ten times or more. The chain links TRBV15 to TRBJ2-3, with D tentatively TRBD1 (6 bases). The CDR3 runs to 13 residues. Trimming took 9 bases from V and 4 from J, leaving 14 bases between them. From germline, CDR1 is LNHNV and CDR2 YYDKDF (reference sequence). CDR3 nucleotide sequence: TGTGCCACGAACAGGGATTACGCAGATACGCAGTATTTT. Protein: CATNRDYADTQYF. The full variable domain, with the rest looked up from reference TRBV15 and TRBJ2-3, is DAMVIQNPRYQVTQFGKPVTLSCSQTLNHNVMYWYQQKSSQAPKLLFHYYDKDFNNEADTPDNFQSRRPNTSFCFLDIRSPGLGDTAMYLCATNRDYADTQYFGPGTRLTVL.